This section outlines one T cell receptor beta chain sequence together with its context. This receptor's antigen is unknown. No base quality values were provided; no much bigger clone lies one nucleotide off. Per the publication, the treatment or condition label means: allogeneic hematopoietic cell transplantation with graft depleted of TCRalphabeta T cells and CD19 B cells. TCRalphabeta/CD19-depleted allogeneic hematopoietic cell grafts were given to the transplant recipients, all of whom were children. These data originate in a study of T-cell reconstitution after alpha-beta-depleted transplantation in children (TCRdb year 2016). About the full investigation: The study quantitatively tracked T-cell immune reconstitution after TCRalphabeta/CD19-depleted allogeneic hematopoietic cell transplantation in children using TCR repertoire profiling. The research as a whole found: In some patients, high TCRbeta diversity at day 60 was attributed to recipient T cells and intrathymic progenitors that had survived conditioning. Over the following months the frequencies of hyperexpanded clones went down, and after one year T-cell counts and TCRbeta diversity were mostly credited to newly produced T cells. The apparently early recovery of alphabetaT-cell counts about two months after transplant reportedly depended on only several hundred rapidly expanded clones that came from non-depleted graft cells.

Counted from cysteine to phenylalanine, this CDR3 has 15 amino acids. The only DNA kept is the CDR3, 45 bases in frame from the first base. From the germline V gene, CDR1 is SGHTA and CDR2 is FQGNSA. The V end gives up 3 bases and the J end 5 bases, leaving 6 bases in the junction not matched to a gene. The library was obtained by PCR. For sequencing, an Illumina HiSeq 2500 was employed. To normalize quantification of the TCRbeta repertoire, the TCR libraries were built with molecular barcoding that relied on unique molecular identifiers. TCRdb ran its own pipeline on the public reads, namely fastp trimming at Q25 and MiXCR clone calling, and kept in-frame beta chains. Rows matching on CDR3 protein sequence are summarized as one entry with the most common DNA and genes. Present in this sample are about a million distinct CDR3 sequences, roughly 29% of which were seen just once. The top ten clones comprise roughly 30% of the sample.

The TCR was taken from a boy in the first two years of life who had a stem cell transplant for SCID, so the T cells may come from the graft donor. The source material was PBMCs, mostly from graft donor cells, sampled 360 days after TCRalphabeta/CD19-depleted stem cell transplant. The chain is encoded by TRBV7-2 joined to TRBJ2-5, and TRBD1 aligns with 10 junction nucleotides. The CDR3 corresponds to CASSFRDRGGETQYF. The DNA sequence is as follows: TGTGCCAGCAGCTTCAGGGACAGGGGAGGTGAGACCCAGTACTTC.